These T cell receptor beta chains were read from a single sample in a study of T cells in Graves' hyperthyroidism and ophthalmopathy. Each CDR3 protein gets one entry after TCRdb re-called the multiplex PCR reads with MiXCR. The table has over 500,000 distinct CDR3 sequences, approximately 17% seen once. The sample comprised blood. Receptors originate from a woman younger than 35 with Graves' ophthalmopathy. Both conserved end residues are part of each CDR3. Fields, in order: D gene, J gene, V gene, CDR3 length, clone size, CDR3 protein, CDR3 DNA. D genes are given only for firm matches. A row's size may be missing; if present it is once, few, many or a size class.

D gene: TRBD1
J gene: TRBJ1-6
V gene: TRBV30
CDR3 length: 14
clone size: few
CDR3 protein: CAWSDDRANSPLHF
CDR3 DNA: TGTGCCTGGAGCGACGACAGGGCGAATTCACCCCTCCACTTT

D gene: NA
J gene: TRBJ1-1
V gene: TRBV5-1
CDR3 length: 14
clone size: many
CDR3 protein: CASSLNTENTEAFF
CDR3 DNA: TGCGCCAGCAGCTTGAATACAGAGAACACTGAAGCTTTCTTT

D gene: TRBD1
J gene: TRBJ2-7
V gene: TRBV9
CDR3 length: 14
clone size: few
CDR3 protein: CASSPGQALYEQYF
CDR3 DNA: TGTGCCAGCAGCCCCGGACAGGCCCTCTACGAGCAGTACTTC

D gene: TRBD2
J gene: TRBJ2-1
V gene: TRBV7-3
CDR3 length: 16
clone size: NA
CDR3 protein: CASSRSTSGPYNEQFF
CDR3 DNA: TGTGCCAGCAGCAGGTCGACTAGCGGGCCTTACAATGAGCAGTTCTTC

D gene: TRBD2
J gene: TRBJ2-1
V gene: TRBV5-1
CDR3 length: 16
clone size: many
CDR3 protein: CASSSVAGGPTNEQFF
CDR3 DNA: TGCGCCAGCAGCTCAGTAGCGGGGGGGCCTACCAATGAGCAGTTCTTC

D gene: NA
J gene: TRBJ1-2
V gene: TRBV9
CDR3 length: 15
clone size: few
CDR3 protein: CASSGPGSNNYGYTF
CDR3 DNA: TGTGCCAGCAGCGGGCCGGGGTCGAATAACTATGGCTACACCTTC

D gene: TRBD1
J gene: TRBJ1-1
V gene: TRBV2
CDR3 length: 14
clone size: many
CDR3 protein: CASKDRVMNTEAFF
CDR3 DNA: TGTGCCAGCAAGGACAGGGTCATGAACACTGAAGCTTTCTTT

D gene: NA
J gene: TRBJ2-7
V gene: TRBV3-1
CDR3 length: 15
clone size: NA
CDR3 protein: CASSQYPGRIYEQYF
CDR3 DNA: TGTGCCAGCAGCCAATATCCGGGGAGAATCTACGAGCAGTACTTC

D gene: NA
J gene: TRBJ2-2
V gene: TRBV9
CDR3 length: 13
clone size: NA
CDR3 protein: CASCYGLVGELFF
CDR3 DNA: TGTGCCAGTTGTTATGGGTTGGTCGGGGAGCTGTTTTTT

D gene: NA
J gene: TRBJ1-5
V gene: TRBV28
CDR3 length: 13
clone size: NA
CDR3 protein: CASNQGPGQPQHF
CDR3 DNA: TGTGCCAGCAACCAGGGGCCGGGTCAGCCCCAGCATTTT